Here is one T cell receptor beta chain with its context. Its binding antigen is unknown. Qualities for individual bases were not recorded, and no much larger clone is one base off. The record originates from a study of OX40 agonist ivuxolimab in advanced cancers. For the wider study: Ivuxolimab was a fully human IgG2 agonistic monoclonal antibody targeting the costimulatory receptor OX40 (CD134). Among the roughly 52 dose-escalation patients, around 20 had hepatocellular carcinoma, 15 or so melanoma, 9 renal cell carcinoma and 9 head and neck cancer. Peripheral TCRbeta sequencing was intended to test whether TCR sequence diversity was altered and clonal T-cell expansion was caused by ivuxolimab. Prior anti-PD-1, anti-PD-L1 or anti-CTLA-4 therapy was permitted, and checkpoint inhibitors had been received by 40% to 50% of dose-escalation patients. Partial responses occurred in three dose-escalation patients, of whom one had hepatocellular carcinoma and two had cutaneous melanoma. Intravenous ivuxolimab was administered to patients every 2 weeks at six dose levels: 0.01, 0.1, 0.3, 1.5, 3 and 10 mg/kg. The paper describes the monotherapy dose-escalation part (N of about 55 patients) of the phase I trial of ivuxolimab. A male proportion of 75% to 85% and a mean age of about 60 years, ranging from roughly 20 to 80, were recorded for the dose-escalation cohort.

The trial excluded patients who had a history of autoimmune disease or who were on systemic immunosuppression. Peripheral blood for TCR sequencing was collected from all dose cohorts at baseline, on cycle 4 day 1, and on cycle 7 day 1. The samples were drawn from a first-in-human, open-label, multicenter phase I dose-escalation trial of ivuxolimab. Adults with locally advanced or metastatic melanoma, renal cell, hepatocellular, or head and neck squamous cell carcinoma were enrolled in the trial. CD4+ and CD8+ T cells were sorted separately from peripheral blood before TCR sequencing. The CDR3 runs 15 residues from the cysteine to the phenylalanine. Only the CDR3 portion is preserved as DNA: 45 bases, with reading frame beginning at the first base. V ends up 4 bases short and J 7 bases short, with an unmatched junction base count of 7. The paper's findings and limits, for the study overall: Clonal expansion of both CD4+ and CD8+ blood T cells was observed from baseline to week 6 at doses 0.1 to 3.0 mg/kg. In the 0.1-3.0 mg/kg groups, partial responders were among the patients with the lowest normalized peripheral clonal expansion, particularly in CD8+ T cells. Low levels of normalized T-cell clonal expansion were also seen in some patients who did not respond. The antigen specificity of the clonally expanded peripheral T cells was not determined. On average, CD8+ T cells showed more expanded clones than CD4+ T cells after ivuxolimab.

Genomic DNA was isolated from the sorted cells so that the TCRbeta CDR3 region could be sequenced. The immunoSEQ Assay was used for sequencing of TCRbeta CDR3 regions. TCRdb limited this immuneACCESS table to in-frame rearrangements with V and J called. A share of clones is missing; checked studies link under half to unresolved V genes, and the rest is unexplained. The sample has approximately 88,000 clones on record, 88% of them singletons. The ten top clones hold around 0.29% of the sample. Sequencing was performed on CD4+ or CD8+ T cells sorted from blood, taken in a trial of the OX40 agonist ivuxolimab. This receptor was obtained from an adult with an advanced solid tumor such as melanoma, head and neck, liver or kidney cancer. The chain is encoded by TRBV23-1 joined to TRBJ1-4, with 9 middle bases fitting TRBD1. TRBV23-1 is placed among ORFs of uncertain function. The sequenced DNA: TGCGCCAGCAGTCTCCCCGGGACAGGGAGTGAAAAACTGTTTTTT. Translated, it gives CASSLPGTGSEKLFF.